This T cell receptor (beta chain) emerged from a study of post-analysis software for immune sequencing data (dated by TCRdb to the mid-2010s). Notes on the research overall: Relapsing-remitting, secondary progressive and progressive-relapsing multiple sclerosis were recorded as disease courses, and subtype annotation was lacking for some patients. Patient repertoires were compared against around 10 previously published healthy control repertoires from donors aged roughly 6 to 28 years. A subset of samples was prepared in parallel using single-end sample barcoding, then pooled and co-amplified after Illumina adapter ligation.

This clonotype came up a few times. The antigen it binds to is not known. Base qualities were left out, and no much larger clone turns up one base away. The library was obtained by PCR. The sequencing machine was an Illumina HiSeq 2500. To reduce PCR and sequencing biases, unique molecular identifiers were incorporated into the TCR beta cDNA libraries. Approximately 500,000 cDNA molecules were obtained per 1 to 10 million input T cells, so each molecule approximated one T cell. Patient libraries were prepared and sequenced with the same protocol used for the earlier healthy control dataset. Samples belonging to the same batch were prepared together, multiplexed and sequenced on a shared HiSeq lane. The paper's processing steps were these. MIGEC handled the raw barcoded reads, throwing out single-read molecular identifier groups before consensus assembly and CDR3 extraction. Clonotype tables were post-analysed with VDJtools, and diversity was normalized by down-sampling all datasets to the smallest sample size. Repertoire overlap clustering matched CDR3 amino acid but not nucleotide sequences to correct batch-related cross-sample contamination. The public reads were quality trimmed at Q25 with fastp and then assembled into clones with MiXCR by TCRdb, keeping productive beta chains. For every CDR3 protein sequence, its rows merge into one entry that carries the most common genes and DNA. TCRdb assigned the V and J calls; the authors' analysis was not used. The sample profile shows roughly 650,000 distinct CDR3 sequences; about 60% of them were found once. Of the sample, 11% is held by the ten largest clones.

What the authors observed across the whole study: The control group was slightly older than the multiple sclerosis patient group. Direct clustering with F measure showed strong co-clustering of samples prepared in the same batch, prompting a batch-effect correction. Normalized Chao1 diversity was significantly lower in multiple sclerosis patients than controls, suggesting substantial peripheral T-cell clonal expansion.

TCR beta repertoires were profiled from peripheral blood of approximately 13 young patients with multiple sclerosis to demonstrate the VDJtools post-analysis software. The multiple sclerosis patients were children and adolescents between about 6 and 16 years of age. The receptor was isolated from a girl aged 2 to 9 with multiple sclerosis. The sequencing sample was made of blood.

The DNA sequence reads TGTGCCACCAGTGTAAAAAACTACAGGTCTGATCGTACCCCAGATACGCAGTATTTT. Its product reads: CATSVKNYRSDRTPDTQYF. The chain was built from TRBV24-1 and TRBJ2-3, and TRBD1 may be the D gene, going by 5 matching bases. The CDR3 numbers 19 residues from cysteine through phenylalanine. CDR3 DNA only is kept here, 57 bases in frame from base 1. V is pared back by 5 bases and J by 4 bases, with 27 bases lying between the germline termini. Taken from the germline V gene, the CDR1 and CDR2 loops are KGHDR and SFDVKD.